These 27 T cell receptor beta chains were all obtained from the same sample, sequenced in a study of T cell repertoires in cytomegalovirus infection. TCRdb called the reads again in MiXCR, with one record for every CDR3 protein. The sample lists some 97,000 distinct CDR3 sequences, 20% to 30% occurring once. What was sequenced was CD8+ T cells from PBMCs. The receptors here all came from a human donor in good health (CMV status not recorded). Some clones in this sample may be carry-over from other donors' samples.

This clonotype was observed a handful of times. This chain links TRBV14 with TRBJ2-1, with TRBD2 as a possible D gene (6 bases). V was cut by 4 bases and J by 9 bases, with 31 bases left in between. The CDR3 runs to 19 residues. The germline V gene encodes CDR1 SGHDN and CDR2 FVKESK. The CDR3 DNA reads TGTGCCAGCAGCCGTCTGAGGAGCATCGCTAGCCCCCAGGGAGGTGAGCAGTTCTTC. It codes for CASSRLRSIASPQGGEQFF.

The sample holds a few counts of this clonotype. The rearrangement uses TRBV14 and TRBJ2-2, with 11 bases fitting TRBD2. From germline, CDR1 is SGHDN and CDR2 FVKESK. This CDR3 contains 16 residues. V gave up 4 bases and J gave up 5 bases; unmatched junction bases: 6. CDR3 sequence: CASSLERLAGTGELFF. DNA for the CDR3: TGTGCCAGCAGCCTTGAGCGACTAGCGGGAACCGGGGAGCTGTTTTTT.

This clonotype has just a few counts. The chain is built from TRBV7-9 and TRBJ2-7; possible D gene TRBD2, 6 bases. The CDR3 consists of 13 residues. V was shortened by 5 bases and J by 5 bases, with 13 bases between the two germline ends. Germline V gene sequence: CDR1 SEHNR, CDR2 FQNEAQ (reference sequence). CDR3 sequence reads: CASSTGLLNEQYF. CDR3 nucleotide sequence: TGTGCCAGCAGCACGGGACTCCTGAACGAGCAGTACTTC.

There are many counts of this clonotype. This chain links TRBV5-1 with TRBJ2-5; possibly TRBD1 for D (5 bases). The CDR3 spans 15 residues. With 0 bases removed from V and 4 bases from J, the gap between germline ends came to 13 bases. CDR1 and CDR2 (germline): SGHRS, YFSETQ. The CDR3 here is CASSLEAGWRETQYF. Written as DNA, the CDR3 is TGCGCCAGCAGCTTGGAGGCAGGGTGGAGAGAGACCCAGTACTTC.

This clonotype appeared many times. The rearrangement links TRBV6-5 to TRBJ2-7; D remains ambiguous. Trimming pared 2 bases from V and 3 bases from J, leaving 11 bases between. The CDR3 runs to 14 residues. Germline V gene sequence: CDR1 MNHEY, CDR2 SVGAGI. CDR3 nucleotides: TGTGCCAGCAGTTACGCGGCTGCAAGCTACGAGCAGTACTTC. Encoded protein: CASSYAAASYEQYF.

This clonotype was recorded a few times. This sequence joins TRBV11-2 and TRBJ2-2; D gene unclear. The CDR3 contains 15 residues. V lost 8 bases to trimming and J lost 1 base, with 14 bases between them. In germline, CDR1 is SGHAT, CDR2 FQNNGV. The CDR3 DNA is TGTGCCAGCTTAACTTCCGGCATGAACACCGGGGAGCTGTTTTTT. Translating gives CASLTSGMNTGELFF.

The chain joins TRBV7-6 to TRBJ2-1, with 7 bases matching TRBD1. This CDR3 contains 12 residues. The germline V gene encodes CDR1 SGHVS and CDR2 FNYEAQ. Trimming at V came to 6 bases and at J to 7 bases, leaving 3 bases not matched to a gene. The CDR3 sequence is CASSIQGNEQFF. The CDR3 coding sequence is TGTGCCAGCAGTATACAGGGGAATGAGCAGTTCTTC.

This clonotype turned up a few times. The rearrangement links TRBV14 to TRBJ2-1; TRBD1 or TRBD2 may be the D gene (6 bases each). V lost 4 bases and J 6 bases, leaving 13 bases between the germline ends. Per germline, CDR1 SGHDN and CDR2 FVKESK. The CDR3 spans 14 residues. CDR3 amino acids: CASSPRGAGNEQFF. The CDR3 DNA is TGTGCCAGCAGCCCGAGGGGGGCAGGCAATGAGCAGTTCTTC.

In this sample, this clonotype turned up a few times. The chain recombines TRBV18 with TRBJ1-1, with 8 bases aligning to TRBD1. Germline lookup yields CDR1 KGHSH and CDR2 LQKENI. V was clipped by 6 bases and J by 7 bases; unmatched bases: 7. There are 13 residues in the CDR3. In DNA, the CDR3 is TGTGCCAGCTCGCTACAGGGGGGAGTTGAAGCTTTCTTT. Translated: CASSLQGGVEAFF.

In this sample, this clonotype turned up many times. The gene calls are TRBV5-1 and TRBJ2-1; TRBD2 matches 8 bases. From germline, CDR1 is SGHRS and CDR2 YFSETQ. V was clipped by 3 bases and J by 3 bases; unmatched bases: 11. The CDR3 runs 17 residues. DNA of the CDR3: TGCGCCAGCAGCTCCGCCGGGGGGGCCACAAACTACAATGAGCAGTTCTTC. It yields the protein CASSSAGGATNYNEQFF.

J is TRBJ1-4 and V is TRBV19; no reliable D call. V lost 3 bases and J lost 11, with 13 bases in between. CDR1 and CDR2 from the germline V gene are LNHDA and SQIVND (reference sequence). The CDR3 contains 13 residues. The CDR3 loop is CASSMRSSDKLFF. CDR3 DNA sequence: TGTGCCAGTAGTATGAGGAGCTCCGACAAACTGTTTTTT.

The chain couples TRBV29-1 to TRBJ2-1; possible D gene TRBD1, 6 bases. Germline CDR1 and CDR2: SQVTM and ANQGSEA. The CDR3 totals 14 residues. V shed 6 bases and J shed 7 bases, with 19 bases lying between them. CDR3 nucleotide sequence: TGCAGCGTAGAAAACAGGGAGAGATATAATGAGCAGTTCTTC. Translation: CSVENRERYNEQFF.

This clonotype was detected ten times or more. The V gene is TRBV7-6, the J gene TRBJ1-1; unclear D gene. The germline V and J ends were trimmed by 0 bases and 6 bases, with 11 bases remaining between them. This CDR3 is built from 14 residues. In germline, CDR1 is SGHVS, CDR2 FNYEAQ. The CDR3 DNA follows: TGTGCCAGCAGCTTAGCGGAGGGAAGGGCTGAAGCTTTCTTT. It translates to CASSLAEGRAEAFF.

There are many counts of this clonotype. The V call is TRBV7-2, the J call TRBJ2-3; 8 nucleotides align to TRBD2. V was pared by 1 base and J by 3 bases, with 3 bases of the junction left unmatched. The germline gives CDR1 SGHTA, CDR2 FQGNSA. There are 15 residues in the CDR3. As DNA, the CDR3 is TGTGCCAGCAGCTTAGACGGCGGGGGGACAGATACGCAGTATTTT. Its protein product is CASSLDGGGTDTQYF.

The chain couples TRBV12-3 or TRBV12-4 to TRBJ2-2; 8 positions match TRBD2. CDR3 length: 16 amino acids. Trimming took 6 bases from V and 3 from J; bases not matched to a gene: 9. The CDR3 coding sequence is TGTGCCAGCAGACCACTAGCGGAGCGGGACACCGGGGAGCTGTTTTTT. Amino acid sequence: CASRPLAERDTGELFF.

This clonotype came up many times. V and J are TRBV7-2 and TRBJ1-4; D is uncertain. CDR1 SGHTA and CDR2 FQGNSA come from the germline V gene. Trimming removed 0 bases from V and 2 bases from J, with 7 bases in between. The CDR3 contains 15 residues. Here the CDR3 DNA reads TGTGCCAGCAGCTTAGCACGGGCTACTAATGAAAAACTGTTTTTT. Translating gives CASSLARATNEKLFF.

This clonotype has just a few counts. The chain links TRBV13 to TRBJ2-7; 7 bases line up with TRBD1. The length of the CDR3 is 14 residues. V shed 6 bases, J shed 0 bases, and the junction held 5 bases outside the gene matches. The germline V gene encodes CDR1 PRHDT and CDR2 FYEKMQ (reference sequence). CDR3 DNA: TGTGCCAGCAGTGTCAGGGGGACCTCCTACGAGCAGTACTTC. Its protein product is CASSVRGTSYEQYF.

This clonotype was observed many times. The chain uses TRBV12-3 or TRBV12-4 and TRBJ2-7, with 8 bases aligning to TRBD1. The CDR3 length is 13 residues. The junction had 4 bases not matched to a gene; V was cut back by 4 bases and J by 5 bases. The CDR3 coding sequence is TGTGCCAGCAGTTCCCCAGGGGGCAACGAGCAGTACTTC. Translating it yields CASSSPGGNEQYF.

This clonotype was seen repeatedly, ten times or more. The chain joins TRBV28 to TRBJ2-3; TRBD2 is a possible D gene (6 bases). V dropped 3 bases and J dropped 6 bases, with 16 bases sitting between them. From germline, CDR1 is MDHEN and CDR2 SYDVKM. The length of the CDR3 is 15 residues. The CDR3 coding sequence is TGTGCCAGCAGTTTGTTGGGGAGGAATCAGGATACGCAGTATTTT. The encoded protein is CASSLLGRNQDTQYF. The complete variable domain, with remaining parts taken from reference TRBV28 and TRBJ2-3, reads DVKVTQSSRYLVKRTGEKVFLECVQDMDHENMFWYRQDPGLGLRLIYFSYDVKMKEKGDIPEGYSVSREKKERFSLILESASTNQTSMYLCASSLLGRNQDTQYFGPGTRLTVL.

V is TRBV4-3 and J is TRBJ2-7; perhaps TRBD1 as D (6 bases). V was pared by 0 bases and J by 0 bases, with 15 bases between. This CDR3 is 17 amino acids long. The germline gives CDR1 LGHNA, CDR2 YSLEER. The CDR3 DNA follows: TGCGCCAGCAGCCAAGATCCAACAGGGCAGTACTCCTACGAGCAGTACTTC. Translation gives CASSQDPTGQYSYEQYF.

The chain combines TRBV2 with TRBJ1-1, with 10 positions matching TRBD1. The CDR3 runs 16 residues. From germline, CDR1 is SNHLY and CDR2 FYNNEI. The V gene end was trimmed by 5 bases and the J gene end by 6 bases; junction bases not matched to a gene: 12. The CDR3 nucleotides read TGTGCCAGCAGTTGGGACAGGGGACATACAGTGGCTGAAGCTTTCTTT. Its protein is CASSWDRGHTVAEAFF. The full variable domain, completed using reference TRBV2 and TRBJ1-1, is EPEVTQTPSHQVTQMGQEVILRCVPISNHLYFYWYRQILGQKVEFLVSFYNNEISEKSEIFDDQFSVERPDGSNFTLKIRSTKLEDSAMYFCASSWDRGHTVAEAFFGQGTRLTVV.

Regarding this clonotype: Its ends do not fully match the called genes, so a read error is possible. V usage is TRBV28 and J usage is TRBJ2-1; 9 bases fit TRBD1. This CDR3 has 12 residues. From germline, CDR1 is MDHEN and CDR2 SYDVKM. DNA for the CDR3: TGTGCCAGCAGTACCGGGACAGGGAGACAACTCTTC. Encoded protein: CASSTGTGRQLF.

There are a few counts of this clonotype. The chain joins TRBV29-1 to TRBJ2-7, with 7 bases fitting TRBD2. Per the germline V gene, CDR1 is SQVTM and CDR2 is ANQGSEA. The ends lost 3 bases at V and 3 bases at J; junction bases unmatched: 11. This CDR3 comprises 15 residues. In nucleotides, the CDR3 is TGCAGCGTTGAGGGGCGGGAGAAAGGGGACTACGAGCAGTACTTC. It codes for CSVEGREKGDYEQYF.

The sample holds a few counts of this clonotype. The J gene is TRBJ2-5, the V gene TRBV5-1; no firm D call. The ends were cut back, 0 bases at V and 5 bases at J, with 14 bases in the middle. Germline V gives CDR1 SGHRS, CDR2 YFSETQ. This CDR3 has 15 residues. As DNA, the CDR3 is TGCGCCAGCAGCTTGGAGCCGAACGAACTGGAGACCCAGTACTTC. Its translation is CASSLEPNELETQYF.

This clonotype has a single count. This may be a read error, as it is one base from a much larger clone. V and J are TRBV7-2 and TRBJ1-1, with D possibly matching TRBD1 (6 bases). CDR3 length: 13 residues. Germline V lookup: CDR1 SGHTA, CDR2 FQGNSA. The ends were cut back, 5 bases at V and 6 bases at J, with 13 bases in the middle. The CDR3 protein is CASSPVGGSEAFF. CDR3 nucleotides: TGTGCCAGCAGCCCGGTGGGGGGCTCTGAAGCTTTCTTT.

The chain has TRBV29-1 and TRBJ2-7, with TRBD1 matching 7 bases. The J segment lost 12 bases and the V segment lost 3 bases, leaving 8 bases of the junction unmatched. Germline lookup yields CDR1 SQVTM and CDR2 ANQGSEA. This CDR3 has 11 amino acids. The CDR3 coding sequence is TGCAGCGTTGAGACGGGACAGAGAGTGTACTTC. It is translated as CSVETGQRVYF.

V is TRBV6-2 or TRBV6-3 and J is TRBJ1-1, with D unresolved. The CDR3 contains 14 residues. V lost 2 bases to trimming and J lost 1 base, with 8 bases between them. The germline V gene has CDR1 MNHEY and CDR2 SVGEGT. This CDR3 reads CASSYGGGNTEAFF. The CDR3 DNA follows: TGTGCCAGCAGTTACGGTGGAGGGAACACTGAAGCTTTCTTT.